This T cell receptor beta chain was observed in a study of blood T cells in healthy people across ages. The germline V and J ends were trimmed by 0 bases and 7 bases, with 10 bases remaining between them. This CDR3 region has 14 residues. CDR1 and CDR2 from the germline V gene are LNHNV and YYDKDF (reference sequence). A few counts support this clonotype. Antigen: not known. Whole-study results and caveats: With naive T cell percentage, TCR beta diversity showed a strong correlation. In older individuals, TCR beta diversity per million T cells was lower, falling roughly linearly with age.

Together with a sample-barcoded 5' primer, a J-beta primer mix was included in a second PCR lasting roughly 6 to 12 cycles. A 12-random-nucleotide template-switch adaptor tagged each cDNA molecule. TCRdb reprocessed the 5' RACE reads with MiXCR, giving one entry per CDR3 protein. The sample lists around 1,900,000 distinct CDR3 sequences; about two fifths were seen once. The material sequenced was blood. The rearrangement links TRBV15 to TRBJ2-1, with D possibly being TRBD2 (6 bases). The origin of this receptor is a human donor in good health. CDR3 coding DNA: TGTGCCACCAGCAGAGATCGTGGGAGGAATGAGCAGTTCTTC. Its protein is CATSRDRGRNEQFF. Variable domain in full (rest from reference TRBV15 and TRBJ2-1): DAMVIQNPRYQVTQFGKPVTLSCSQTLNHNVMYWYQQKSSQAPKLLFHYYDKDFNNEADTPDNFQSRRPNTSFCFLDIRSPGLGDTAMYLCATSRDRGRNEQFFGPGTRLTVL.